This T cell receptor beta chain derives from a study of blood T cell repertoires in COVID-19. Study overall: From T cells, B-cell-depleted T cells, or PBMCs came the material, which was cDNA or gDNA.

The germline gives CDR1 SGHDT, CDR2 YYEEEE. The V gene lost 4 bases and the J gene lost 0 bases, with 11 bases spanning the gap. The CDR3 runs 15 residues. In the original workflow: Researchers report that nucleated cell counts were estimated from reference gene primer amplification. The method was immunoSEQ multiplex PCR; TCRdb's version includes in-frame clones alone and lacks a portion of them. V, J and clone size are taken as reported in that table, and D and trimming were inferred from the DNA itself. The table has just over 300,000 clones, around 90% seen once. The chain carries TRBV5-6 and TRBJ2-1; D is ambiguous. This TCR was recovered from a man younger than 35 with active or convalescent COVID-19. Sequenced: peripheral blood. The CDR3 here is CASSRGVNSYNEQFF. The CDR3 DNA sequence: TGTGCCAGCAGCCGAGGCGTCAACTCCTACAATGAGCAGTTCTTC. Variable domain in full (rest from reference TRBV5-6 and TRBJ2-1): DAGVTQSPTHLIKTRGQQVTLRCSPKSGHDTVSWYQQALGQGPQFIFQYYEEEERQRGNFPDRFSGHQFPNYSSELNVNALLLGDSALYLCASSRGVNSYNEQFFGPGTRLTVL.